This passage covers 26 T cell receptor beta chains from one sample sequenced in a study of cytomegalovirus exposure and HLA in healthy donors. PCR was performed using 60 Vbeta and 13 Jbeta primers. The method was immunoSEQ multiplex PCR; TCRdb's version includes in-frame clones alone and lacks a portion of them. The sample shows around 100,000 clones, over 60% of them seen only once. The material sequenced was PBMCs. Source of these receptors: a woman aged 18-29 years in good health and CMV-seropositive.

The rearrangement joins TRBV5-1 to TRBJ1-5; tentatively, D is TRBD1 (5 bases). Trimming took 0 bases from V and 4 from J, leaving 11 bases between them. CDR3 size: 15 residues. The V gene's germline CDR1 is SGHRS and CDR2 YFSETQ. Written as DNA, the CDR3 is TGCGCCAGCAGCTTGGGTTTGCAGGGTAATCAGCCCCAGCATTTT. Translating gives CASSLGLQGNQPQHF.

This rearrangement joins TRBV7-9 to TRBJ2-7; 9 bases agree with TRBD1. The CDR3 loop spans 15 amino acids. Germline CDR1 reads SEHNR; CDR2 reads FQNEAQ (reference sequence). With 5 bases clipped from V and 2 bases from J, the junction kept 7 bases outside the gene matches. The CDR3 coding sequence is TGTGCCAGCAGCCCACAAGGGACAGGGACCTACGAGCAGTACTTC. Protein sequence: CASSPQGTGTYEQYF.

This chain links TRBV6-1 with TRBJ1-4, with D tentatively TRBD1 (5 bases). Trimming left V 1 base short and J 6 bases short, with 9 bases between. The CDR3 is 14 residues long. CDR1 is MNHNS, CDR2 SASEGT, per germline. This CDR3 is CASSEGAGDEKLFF. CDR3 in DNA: TGTGCCAGCAGTGAAGGAGCGGGGGATGAAAAACTGTTTTTT.

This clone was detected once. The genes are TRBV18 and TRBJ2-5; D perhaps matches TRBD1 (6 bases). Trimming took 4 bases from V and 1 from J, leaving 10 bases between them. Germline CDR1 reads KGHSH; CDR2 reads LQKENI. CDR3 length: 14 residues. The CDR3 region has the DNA TGTGCCAGCTCACGAGAGGGGGTCCAAGAGACCCAGTACTTC. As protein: CASSREGVQETQYF.

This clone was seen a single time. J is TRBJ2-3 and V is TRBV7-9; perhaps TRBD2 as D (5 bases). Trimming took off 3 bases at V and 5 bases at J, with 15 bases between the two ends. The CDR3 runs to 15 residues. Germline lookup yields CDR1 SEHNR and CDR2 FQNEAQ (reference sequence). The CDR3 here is CASSFGGPRGDTQYF. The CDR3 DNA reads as TGTGCCAGCAGCTTCGGAGGCCCTCGCGGAGATACGCAGTATTTT. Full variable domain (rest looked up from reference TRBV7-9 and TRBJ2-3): DTGVSQNPRHKITKRGQNVTFRCDPISEHNRLYWYRQTLGQGPEFLTYFQNEAQLEKSRLLSDRFSAERPKGSFSTLEIQRTEQGDSAMYLCASSFGGPRGDTQYFGPGTRLTVL.

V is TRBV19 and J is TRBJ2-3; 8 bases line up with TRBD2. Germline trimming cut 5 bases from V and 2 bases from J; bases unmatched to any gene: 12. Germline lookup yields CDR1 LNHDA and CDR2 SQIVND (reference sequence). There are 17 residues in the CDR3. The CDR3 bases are TGTGCCAGTAGTCTCGGCCGGGAGGGAAGTTTCACAGATACGCAGTATTTT. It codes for CASSLGREGSFTDTQYF.

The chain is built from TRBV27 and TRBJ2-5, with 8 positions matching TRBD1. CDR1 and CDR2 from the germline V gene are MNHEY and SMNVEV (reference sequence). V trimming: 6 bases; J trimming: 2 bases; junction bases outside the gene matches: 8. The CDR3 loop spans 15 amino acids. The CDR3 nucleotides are TGTGCCAGCAGCCCAGGGGGCCTCCCGCAAGAGACCCAGTACTTC. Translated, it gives CASSPGGLPQETQYF.

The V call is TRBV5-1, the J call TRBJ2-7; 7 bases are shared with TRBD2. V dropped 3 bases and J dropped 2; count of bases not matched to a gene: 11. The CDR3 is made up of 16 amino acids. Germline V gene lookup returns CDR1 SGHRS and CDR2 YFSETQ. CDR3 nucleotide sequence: TGCGCCAGCAGCTCCGTGAAGGGCGGGGGAACCTACGAGCAGTACTTC. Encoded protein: CASSSVKGGGTYEQYF.

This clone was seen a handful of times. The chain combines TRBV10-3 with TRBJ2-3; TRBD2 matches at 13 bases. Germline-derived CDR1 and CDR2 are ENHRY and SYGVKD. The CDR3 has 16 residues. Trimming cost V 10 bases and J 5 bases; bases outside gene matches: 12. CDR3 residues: CATTTTSGGEVDTQYF. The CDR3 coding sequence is TGTGCCACCACCACTACTAGCGGGGGGGAGGTAGATACGCAGTATTTT.

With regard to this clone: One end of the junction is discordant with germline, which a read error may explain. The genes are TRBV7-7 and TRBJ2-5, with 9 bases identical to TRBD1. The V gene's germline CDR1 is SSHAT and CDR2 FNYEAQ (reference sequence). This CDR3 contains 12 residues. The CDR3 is CASSDRGETQYF. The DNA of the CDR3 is TGTGCTAGCAGTGACAGGGGGGAGACCCAGTACTTC.

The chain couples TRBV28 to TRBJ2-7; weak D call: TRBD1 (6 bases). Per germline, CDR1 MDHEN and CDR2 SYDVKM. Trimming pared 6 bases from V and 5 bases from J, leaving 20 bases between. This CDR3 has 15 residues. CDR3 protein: CASSTPSTGSNEQYF. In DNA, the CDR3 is TGTGCCAGCAGCACCCCCTCAACAGGGTCCAACGAGCAGTACTTC.

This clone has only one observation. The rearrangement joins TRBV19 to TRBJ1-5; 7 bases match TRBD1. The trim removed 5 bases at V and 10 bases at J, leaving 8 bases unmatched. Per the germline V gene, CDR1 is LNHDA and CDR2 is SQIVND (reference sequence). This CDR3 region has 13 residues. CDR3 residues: CASSFRDSPPQHF. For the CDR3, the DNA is TGTGCCAGTAGTTTCCGGGACAGCCCCCCCCAGCATTTT.

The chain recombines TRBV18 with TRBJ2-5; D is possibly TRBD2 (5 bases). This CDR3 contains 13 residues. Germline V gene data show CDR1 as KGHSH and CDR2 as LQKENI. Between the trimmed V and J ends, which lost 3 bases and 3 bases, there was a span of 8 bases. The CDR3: CASSPGREETQYF. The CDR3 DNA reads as TGTGCCAGCTCACCGGGGAGAGAAGAGACCCAGTACTTC.

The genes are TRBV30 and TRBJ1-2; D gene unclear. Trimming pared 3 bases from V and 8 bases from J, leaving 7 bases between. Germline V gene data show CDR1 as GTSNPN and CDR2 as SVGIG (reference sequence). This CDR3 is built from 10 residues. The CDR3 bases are TGTGCCTGGAGAACGGGGGGCTACACCTTC. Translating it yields CAWRTGGYTF.

The CDR3 DNA follows: TGCGCCAGCAGCGAACCGGGACAGGGAAAGCTGTTTTTT. Its translation is CASSEPGQGKLFF. The rearrangement joins TRBV5-1 to TRBJ1-4, with 9 bases aligning to TRBD1. The CDR3 runs 13 residues. V was clipped by 4 bases and J by 14 bases; unmatched bases: 9. Germline CDR1 and CDR2: SGHRS and YFSETQ.

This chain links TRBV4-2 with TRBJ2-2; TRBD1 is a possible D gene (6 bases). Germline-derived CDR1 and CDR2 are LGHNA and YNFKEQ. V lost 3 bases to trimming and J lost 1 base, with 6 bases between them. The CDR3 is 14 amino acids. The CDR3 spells CASSQTGNTGELFF. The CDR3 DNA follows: TGTGCCAGCAGCCAGACAGGGAACACCGGGGAGCTGTTTTTT.

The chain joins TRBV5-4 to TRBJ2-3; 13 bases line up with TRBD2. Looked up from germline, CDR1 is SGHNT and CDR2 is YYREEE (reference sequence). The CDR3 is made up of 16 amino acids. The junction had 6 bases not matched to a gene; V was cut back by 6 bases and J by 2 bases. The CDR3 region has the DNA TGTGCCAGCACCGGACTAGCGGGAGACCCCACAGATACGCAGTATTTT. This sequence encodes CASTGLAGDPTDTQYF.

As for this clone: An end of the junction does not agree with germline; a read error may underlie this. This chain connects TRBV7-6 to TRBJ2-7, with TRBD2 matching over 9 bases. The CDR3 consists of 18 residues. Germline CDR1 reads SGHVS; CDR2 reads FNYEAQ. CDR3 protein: CAISPSTGREGLEGEQYF. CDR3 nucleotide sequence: TGTGCCATCAGCCCTTCTACTGGGCGGGAGGGCCTCGAGGGCGAGCAGTACTTC.

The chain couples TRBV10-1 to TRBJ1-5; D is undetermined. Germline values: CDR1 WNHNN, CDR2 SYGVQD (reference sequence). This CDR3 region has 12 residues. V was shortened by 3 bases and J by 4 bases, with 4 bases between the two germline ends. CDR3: CASSDSNQPQHF. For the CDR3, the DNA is TGCGCCAGCAGTGATTCGAATCAGCCCCAGCATTTT.

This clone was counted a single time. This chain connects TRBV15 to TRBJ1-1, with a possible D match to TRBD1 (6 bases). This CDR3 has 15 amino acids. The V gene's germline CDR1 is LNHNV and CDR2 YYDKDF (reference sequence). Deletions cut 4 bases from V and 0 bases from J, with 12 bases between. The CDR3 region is CATSKTYRVNTEAFF. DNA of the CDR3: TGTGCCACCAGCAAGACGTACAGGGTGAACACTGAAGCTTTCTTT.

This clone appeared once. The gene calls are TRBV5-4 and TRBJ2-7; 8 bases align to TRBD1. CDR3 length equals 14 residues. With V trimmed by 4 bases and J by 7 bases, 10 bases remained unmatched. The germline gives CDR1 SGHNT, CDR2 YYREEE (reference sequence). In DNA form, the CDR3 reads TGTGCCAGCAGCACTACCGGGACAGGAAGAGAGCAGTACTTC. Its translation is CASSTTGTGREQYF.

Written as DNA, the CDR3 is TGTGCCAGCAGCGTAGAGTTAGCGGGAGAGAGCGAGCAGTACTTC. This codes for CASSVELAGESEQYF. This chain connects TRBV9 to TRBJ2-7; 9 nucleotides align to TRBD2. The CDR3 length is 15 residues. The germline V gene has CDR1 SGDLS and CDR2 YYNGEE. V lost 0 bases to trimming and J lost 6 bases; unmatched junction nucleotides: 7.

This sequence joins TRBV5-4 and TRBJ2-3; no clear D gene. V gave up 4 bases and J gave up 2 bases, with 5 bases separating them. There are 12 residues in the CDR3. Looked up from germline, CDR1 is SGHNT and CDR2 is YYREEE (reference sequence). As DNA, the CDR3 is TGTGCCAGCAGCCTTTCCACAGATACGCAGTATTTT. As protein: CASSLSTDTQYF. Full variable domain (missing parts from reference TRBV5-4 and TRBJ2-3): ETGVTQSPTHLIKTRGQQVTLRCSSQSGHNTVSWYQQALGQGPQFIFQYYREEENGRGNFPPRFSGLQFPNYSSELNVNALELDDSALYLCASSLSTDTQYFGPGTRLTVL.

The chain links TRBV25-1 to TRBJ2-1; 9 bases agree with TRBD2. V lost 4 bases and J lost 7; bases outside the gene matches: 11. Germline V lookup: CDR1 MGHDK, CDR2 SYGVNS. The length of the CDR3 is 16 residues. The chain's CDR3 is CASSVIAGVYGNEQFF. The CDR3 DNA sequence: TGTGCCAGCAGTGTCATAGCGGGAGTGTATGGAAATGAGCAGTTCTTC.

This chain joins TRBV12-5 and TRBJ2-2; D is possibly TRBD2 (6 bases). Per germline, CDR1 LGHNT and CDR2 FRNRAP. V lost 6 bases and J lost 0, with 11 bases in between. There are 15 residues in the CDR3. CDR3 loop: CASGPGTPNTGELFF. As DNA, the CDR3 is TGTGCTAGTGGCCCCGGGACTCCGAACACCGGGGAGCTGTTTTTT.

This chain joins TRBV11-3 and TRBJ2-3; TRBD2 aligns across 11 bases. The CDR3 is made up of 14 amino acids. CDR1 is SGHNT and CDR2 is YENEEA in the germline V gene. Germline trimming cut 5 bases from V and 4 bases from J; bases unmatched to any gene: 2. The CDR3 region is CASSTSGSADTQYF. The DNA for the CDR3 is TGTGCCAGCAGCACTAGCGGGAGTGCAGATACGCAGTATTTT.